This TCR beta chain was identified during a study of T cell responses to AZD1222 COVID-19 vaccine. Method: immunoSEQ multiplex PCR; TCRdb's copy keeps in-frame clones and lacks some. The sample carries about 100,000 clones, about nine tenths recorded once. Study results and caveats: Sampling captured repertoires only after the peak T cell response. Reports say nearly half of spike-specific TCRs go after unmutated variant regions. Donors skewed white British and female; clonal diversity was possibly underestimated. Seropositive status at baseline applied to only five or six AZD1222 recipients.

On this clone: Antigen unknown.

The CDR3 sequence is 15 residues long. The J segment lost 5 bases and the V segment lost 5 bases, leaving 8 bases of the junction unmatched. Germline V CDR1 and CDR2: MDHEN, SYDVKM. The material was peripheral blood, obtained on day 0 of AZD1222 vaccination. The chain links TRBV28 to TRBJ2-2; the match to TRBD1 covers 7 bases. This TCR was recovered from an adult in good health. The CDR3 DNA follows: TGTGCCAGCAGTCTCCCAATACAGGGGACCGGGGAGCTGTTTTTT. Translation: CASSLPIQGTGELFF.